The 25 T cell receptor beta chains listed next were all sequenced from one sample in a study of blood T cells in healthy people across ages. The authors ran a second PCR of about 6 to 11 cycles using a sample-barcoded 5' primer and a J-beta primer mix. MiXCR, run by TCRdb on the 5' RACE reads, gives a single entry per CDR3 protein. The table shows about 830,000 distinct CDR3 sequences, with around 62% occurring only once. Material: blood. The source is a man under 40 in good health.

CDR3 amino acids: CASSVVSTGEYGYTF. In DNA form, the CDR3 reads TGTGCCAGCAGCGTAGTATCGACAGGGGAATATGGCTACACCTTC. The rearrangement joins TRBV9 to TRBJ1-2; TRBD1 aligns across 8 bases. The V gene end was trimmed by 0 bases and the J gene end by 5 bases; junction bases not matched to a gene: 6. The CDR3 is 15 amino acids. Germline V gives CDR1 SGDLS, CDR2 YYNGEE.

V usage is TRBV5-6 and J usage is TRBJ2-1; 7 bases align to TRBD1. J gave up 3 bases and V 1 base, and 7 bases lay outside the gene matches. This CDR3 is built from 16 residues. The germline V gene has CDR1 SGHDT and CDR2 YYEEEE. CDR3 residues: CASSLSPGGFYNEQFF. CDR3 coding DNA: TGTGCCAGCAGCTTGTCCCCAGGGGGATTCTACAATGAGCAGTTCTTC.

The chain carries TRBV4-1 and TRBJ1-2; D unresolved. This CDR3 is built from 15 residues. The V and J ends lost 0 bases and 2 bases respectively, with 10 bases between them. Germline-derived CDR1 and CDR2 are MGHRA and YSYEKL. CDR3 sequence: CASSQESALNYGYTF. CDR3 DNA: TGCGCCAGCAGCCAAGAATCAGCGCTGAACTATGGCTACACCTTC.

The chain combines TRBV4-2 with TRBJ1-2, with D unclear. V lost 1 base to trimming and J lost 4 bases, with 16 bases between them. The CDR3 is made up of 16 amino acids. The V gene's germline CDR1 is LGHNA and CDR2 YNFKEQ. The CDR3 bases are TGTGCCAGCAGCCAAGGAACAGCCTCATCGGGCTATGGCTACACCTTC. Protein: CASSQGTASSGYGYTF.

CDR3 region: CASSQGDSRDEQYF. The DNA of the CDR3 is TGTGCCAGCAGCCAAGGGGACAGCCGAGACGAGCAGTACTTC. The chain joins TRBV14 to TRBJ2-7; the match to TRBD1 covers 7 bases. Germline lookup yields CDR1 SGHDN and CDR2 FVKESK. CDR3 size: 14 residues. J gave up 5 bases and V 1 base, and 5 bases lay outside the gene matches.

In the case of this clonotype: A much more abundant neighbour one base away suggests this may be a read error. J is TRBJ2-5 and V is TRBV7-3; D not resolved. The germline V gene encodes CDR1 SGHTA and CDR2 FQGTGA. CDR3 size: 13 residues. The CDR3 region has the DNA TGTGCCTGCAGCCCCGGGTACCAAGAGACCCAGTACTTC. Amino acid sequence: CACSPGYQETQYF.

This chain connects TRBV12-3 or TRBV12-4 to TRBJ2-7, with TRBD2 matching over 8 bases. CDR3 length: 15 residues. The V gene end was trimmed by 1 base and the J gene end by 5 bases; junction bases not matched to a gene: 7. CDR3 nucleotides: TGTGCCAGCAGTTTAGTCGCTAGCGGGTATAACGAGCAGTACTTC. This codes for CASSLVASGYNEQYF.

The V gene is TRBV14, the J gene TRBJ2-1; 8 bases agree with TRBD2. Trimming removed 5 bases from V and 3 bases from J; junction bases left unmatched: 6. The CDR3 extends over 15 amino acids. CDR1 and CDR2 (germline): SGHDN, FVKESK. This chain's CDR3 is CASSSQRGSYNEQFF. The CDR3 bases are TGTGCCAGCAGCTCGCAGCGGGGGAGCTACAATGAGCAGTTCTTC.

This rearrangement joins TRBV6-5 to TRBJ1-5; D remains ambiguous. The CDR3 has 19 residues. The germline V gene encodes CDR1 MNHEY and CDR2 SVGAGI. Trimming removed 2 bases from V and 2 bases from J, with 22 bases in between. Written as DNA, the CDR3 is TGTGCCAGCAGTTACATTTGGCTAGAAGCCCAAGGGCGCAATCAGCCCCAGCATTTT. Translated: CASSYIWLEAQGRNQPQHF.

The chain combines TRBV28 with TRBJ1-6; 7 nucleotides match TRBD1. Germline V gives CDR1 MDHEN, CDR2 SYDVKM. The CDR3 extends over 16 amino acids. Losses at the gene ends were 0 bases for V and 5 bases for J; bases not matched to a gene: 4. Written as DNA, the CDR3 is TGTGCCAGCAGTTTATGGGGGGACAGAAATAATTCACCCCTCCACTTT. Amino acids: CASSLWGDRNNSPLHF. The complete variable domain, with remaining parts taken from reference TRBV28 and TRBJ1-6, reads DVKVTQSSRYLVKRTGEKVFLECVQDMDHENMFWYRQDPGLGLRLIYFSYDVKMKEKGDIPEGYSVSREKKERFSLILESASTNQTSMYLCASSLWGDRNNSPLHFGNGTRLTVT.

This chain joins TRBV29-1 and TRBJ2-5; no firm D call. Trimming removed 4 bases from V and 11 bases from J, with 23 bases in between. Germline V gene data show CDR1 as SQVTM and CDR2 as ANQGSEA. The CDR3 runs to 14 residues. CDR3 in amino acids: CSVVRPEAYNEQYF. CDR3 DNA: TGCAGCGTTGTTAGGCCAGAAGCCTACAATGAGCAGTACTTC.

This chain joins TRBV6-6 and TRBJ1-1; TRBD1 is a possible D gene (6 bases). Between the trimmed V and J ends, which lost 0 bases and 3 bases, there was a span of 14 bases. The CDR3 has 16 amino acids. Germline lookup yields CDR1 MNHNY and CDR2 SVGAGI (reference sequence). The CDR3 here is CASSYSKGRGDTEAFF. CDR3 sequence (DNA): TGTGCCAGCAGTTACTCGAAGGGGAGGGGGGACACTGAAGCTTTCTTT.

The chain employs TRBV7-6 and TRBJ2-3; no reliable D call. The CDR3 sequence is 13 residues long. Germline V gives CDR1 SGHVS, CDR2 FNYEAQ. The ends were cut back, 3 bases at V and 5 bases at J, with 9 bases in the middle. As DNA, the CDR3 is TGTGCCAGCAGCTTTGGCAACCTAGATACGCAGTATTTT. Encoded protein: CASSFGNLDTQYF.

The chain is built from TRBV5-1 and TRBJ1-1; D not certain. Germline CDR1 SGHRS, CDR2 YFSETQ. V lost 4 bases and J lost 1, with 11 bases in between. CDR3 length: 14 residues. In DNA, the CDR3 is TGCGCCAGCAGCCTACACAAGGAGAACACTGAAGCTTTCTTT. Translation gives CASSLHKENTEAFF.

The CDR3 region is CASSFPGTAAYEQYF. CDR3 in DNA: TGTGCCAGCAGTTTCCCAGGGACGGCGGCCTACGAGCAGTACTTC. The V and J genes are TRBV12-3 or TRBV12-4 and TRBJ2-7, with D perhaps matching TRBD1 or TRBD2 (5 bases each). Trimming cost V 3 bases and J 2 bases, with 14 bases left between them. The CDR3 is 15 residues long.

This clonotype came up a few times. This sequence joins TRBV20-1 and TRBJ2-1; D possibly uses TRBD1 or TRBD2 (6 bases each). V was pared by 0 bases and J by 2 bases, with 11 bases between. From germline, CDR1 is DFQATT and CDR2 SNEGSKA (reference sequence). This CDR3 comprises 15 residues. CDR3 sequence: CSARDTGGPYNEQFF. DNA of the CDR3: TGCAGTGCTAGAGATACTGGGGGGCCCTACAATGAGCAGTTCTTC.

This clonotype was recorded a few times. The chain has TRBV6-6 and TRBJ2-5; D is undetermined. Trimming took 5 bases from V and 5 from J, leaving 18 bases between them. The CDR3 contains 15 residues. CDR1 and CDR2 (germline): MNHNY, SVGAGI (reference sequence). CDR3 sequence reads: CASSQQRSATETQYF. The CDR3 DNA sequence: TGTGCCAGCAGTCAACAGCGCTCAGCCACGGAGACCCAGTACTTC.

The J gene is TRBJ1-6, the V gene TRBV30; D may be TRBD1 (5 bases). V lost 3 bases to trimming and J lost 8 bases, with 17 bases between them. The CDR3 has 15 amino acids. Germline CDR1 GTSNPN, CDR2 SVGIG (reference sequence). In nucleotides, the CDR3 is TGTGCCTGGAGCGCAACGAGGGGTTACGATTCACCCCTCCACTTT. It is translated as CAWSATRGYDSPLHF.

J is TRBJ1-2 and V is TRBV5-1, with 7 positions matching TRBD1. J lost 0 bases, V lost 1 base, and 6 bases had no gene match. There are 16 residues in the CDR3. Germline V gives CDR1 SGHRS, CDR2 YFSETQ. The CDR3 here is CASSLWRQGANYGYTF. In DNA form, the CDR3 reads TGCGCCAGCAGCTTGTGGAGACAGGGAGCTAACTATGGCTACACCTTC. Together with reference TRBV5-1 and TRBJ1-2, the CDR3 gives the full variable domain: KAGVTQTPRYLIKTRGQQVTLSCSPISGHRSVSWYQQTPGQGLQFLFEYFSETQRNKGNFPGRFSGRQFSNSRSEMNVSTLELGDSALYLCASSLWRQGANYGYTFGSGTRLTVV.

The gene calls are TRBV4-3 and TRBJ2-1; the D call may be TRBD1 or TRBD2 (5 bases each). The ends were cut back, 0 bases at V and 4 bases at J, with 13 bases in the middle. Per germline, CDR1 LGHNA and CDR2 YSLEER. This CDR3 region has 16 residues. CDR3 bases: TGCGCCAGCAGCCAAGATGGGACGGAACCGTACAATGAGCAGTTCTTC. Translation gives CASSQDGTEPYNEQFF.

The chain employs TRBV2 and TRBJ2-5, with 8 positions matching TRBD1. CDR3 length equals 10 residues. Germline V CDR1 and CDR2: SNHLY, FYNNEI. V was clipped by 7 bases and J by 11 bases; unmatched bases: 3. The CDR3 DNA is TGTGCCAGCAATCGGGACAGGCAGTACTTC. Its protein product is CASNRDRQYF.

V gene TRBV6-6 combines with J gene TRBJ2-7; D might be TRBD1 (5 bases). V was clipped by 6 bases and J by 2 bases, with 20 bases between them. Germline values: CDR1 MNHNY, CDR2 SVGAGI (reference sequence). The length of the CDR3 is 16 residues. The CDR3 protein is CASSWLGGDRPYEQYF. CDR3 DNA sequence: TGTGCCAGCAGCTGGCTCGGTGGCGACAGACCCTACGAGCAGTACTTC.

V usage is TRBV7-3 and J usage is TRBJ2-7; D unclear. Germline CDR1 SGHTA, CDR2 FQGTGA. This CDR3 region has 12 residues. V was shortened by 0 bases and J by 7 bases, with 7 bases between the two germline ends. The CDR3 DNA reads as TGTGCCAGCAGCTTAACGTACGGGGAGCAGTACTTC. This codes for CASSLTYGEQYF.

V usage is TRBV6-5 and J usage is TRBJ1-1; D might be TRBD1 (5 bases). This CDR3 has 15 amino acids. CDR1 and CDR2 from the germline V gene are MNHEY and SVGAGI. Deletions cut 10 bases from V and 4 bases from J, with 22 bases between. CDR3 bases: TGTGCCACCTATATCGGGACCCTACGGAGCACTGAAGCTTTCTTT. As protein: CATYIGTLRSTEAFF.

The chain couples TRBV20-1 to TRBJ2-3; TRBD2 agrees at 14 bases. The CDR3 is made up of 18 amino acids. J lost 0 bases, V lost 0 bases, and 5 bases had no gene match. Germline CDR1 and CDR2: DFQATT and SNEGSKA (reference sequence). The CDR3 nucleotides read TGCAGTGCTAGAGACGGACTAGCGGGGGGTTCTAGCACAGATACGCAGTATTTT. This translates into CSARDGLAGGSSTDTQYF.